The 30 T cell receptor beta chains reported below all come from one sample, sequenced in a study of blood T cell repertoires in COVID-19. TCRdb's copy holds only in-frame clones and misses some; the assay was immunoSEQ multiplex PCR. The sample includes about 270,000 clones, around 82% of them seen just once. The sequenced sample consisted of peripheral blood. The receptors come from a woman aged 45-60 years who had recovered from COVID-19.

This chain connects TRBV7-2 to TRBJ2-1, with 8 bases fitting TRBD2. The CDR3 is made up of 16 amino acids. CDR1 is SGHTA and CDR2 is FQGNSA in the germline V gene. Trimming took 4 bases from V and 2 from J; bases not matched to a gene: 7. CDR3 residues: CASSSRAGDPYNEQFF. CDR3 DNA sequence: TGTGCCAGCAGCTCCCGAGCGGGGGACCCCTACAATGAGCAGTTCTTC.

Of note for this clone: Other DNA sequences in the sample encode the same CDR3. V is TRBV3-1 (or the pseudogene TRBV3-2) and J is TRBJ2-7; TRBD2 might be the D (7 bases). The CDR3 contains 19 residues. CDR1 is LGHDT and CDR2 is YNNKEL in the germline V gene (reference sequence). V lost 1 base and J lost 2, with 24 bases in between. Written as DNA, the CDR3 is TGTGCCAGCAGCCAAGCTTGGATGGGCGGGAGACAGGTCACCTACGAGCAGTACTTC. This sequence encodes CASSQAWMGGRQVTYEQYF.

The V gene is TRBV7-2, the J gene TRBJ2-7; D is perhaps TRBD2 (6 bases). V was pared by 5 bases and J by 2 bases, with 13 bases between. CDR1 and CDR2 from the germline V gene are SGHTA and FQGNSA. This CDR3 contains 14 residues. The DNA of the CDR3 is TGTGCCAGCAGCACGCCGGGACTTCCCTACGAGCAGTACTTC. Translating gives CASSTPGLPYEQYF.

The chain has TRBV11-2 and TRBJ2-5; perhaps TRBD2 as D (5 bases). Germline V CDR1 and CDR2: SGHAT, FQNNGV. The V and J ends lost 5 bases and 4 bases respectively, with 11 bases between them. This CDR3 spans 13 amino acids. The CDR3 loop reads CASSRNRGETQYF. CDR3 nucleotides: TGTGCCAGCAGCCGAAACCGGGGAGAGACCCAGTACTTC.

This rearrangement joins TRBV19 to TRBJ2-4; 12 nucleotides agree with TRBD2. This CDR3 contains 16 residues. The germline gives CDR1 LNHDA, CDR2 SQIVND (reference sequence). J was trimmed by 8 bases and V by 5 bases; bases with no gene match: 10. CDR3 nucleotides: TGTGCCAGTAGTCTTGGCCTAGCGGGAGGGGAGGACATTCAGTACTTC. It specifies CASSLGLAGGEDIQYF.

This rearrangement joins TRBV15 to TRBJ1-3, with 11 positions matching TRBD1. Unmatched junction bases numbered 0, after V lost 3 bases and J lost 2 bases. This CDR3 has 15 residues. CDR1 LNHNV and CDR2 YYDKDF come from the germline V gene (reference sequence). This CDR3 reads CATSRDRGPGNTIYF. The CDR3, as DNA: TGTGCCACCAGCAGGGACAGGGGGCCTGGAAACACCATATATTTT.

This clone was seen ten or more times. The rearrangement joins TRBV6-2 or TRBV6-3 to TRBJ1-1; D gene ambiguous. The germline CDR1 and CDR2 sequences are MNHEY and SVGEGT. The CDR3 is made up of 12 amino acids. Trimming left V 5 bases short and J 12 bases short, with 16 bases between. The CDR3 coding sequence is TGTGCCAGCAGTGGACTAGGCGGGGAACCTTTCTTT. Amino acids: CASSGLGGEPFF.

V is TRBV25-1 and J is TRBJ1-6, with 7 bases identical to TRBD1. The CDR3 is 16 amino acids. Germline values: CDR1 MGHDK, CDR2 SYGVNS. J lost 8 bases, V lost 0 bases, and 7 bases had no gene match. CDR3: CASSEYETGLDSPLHF. The CDR3 nucleotides read TGTGCCAGCAGTGAATATGAGACAGGGCTGGATTCACCCCTCCACTTT.

The chain has TRBV18 and TRBJ1-2; 10 positions agree with TRBD1. The CDR3 sequence is 15 residues long. Germline loops: CDR1 KGHSH, CDR2 LQKENI. Unmatched junction bases numbered 5, after V lost 3 bases and J lost 4 bases. CDR3 sequence (DNA): TGTGCCAGCTCACCGGGGAGACAGGGGGCCTATGGCTACACCTTC. As protein: CASSPGRQGAYGYTF.

CDR3 residues: CASSQGMWGANEKLFF. The CDR3 DNA follows: TGCGCCAGCAGTCAAGGGATGTGGGGGGCTAATGAAAAACTGTTTTTT. This chain connects TRBV5-1 to TRBJ1-4; the D gene is possibly TRBD1 (5 bases). CDR1 and CDR2 (germline): SGHRS, YFSETQ. The CDR3 length is 16 residues. Trimming took off 5 bases at V and 3 bases at J, with 17 bases between the two ends.

The gene calls are TRBV29-1 and TRBJ2-2; 7 bases are a match to TRBD1. Germline V lookup: CDR1 SQVTM, CDR2 ANQGSEA. This CDR3 region has 13 residues. The trim removed 6 bases at V and 4 bases at J, leaving 5 bases unmatched. The DNA for the CDR3 is TGCAGCGTGAGACAGGGTGGCACCGGGGAGCTGTTTTTT. Protein: CSVRQGGTGELFF.

This clone is a singleton in its sample. The chain recombines TRBV5-4 with TRBJ2-3; TRBD2 agrees at 9 bases. Germline V lookup: CDR1 SGHNT, CDR2 YYREEE (reference sequence). Germline trimming cut 4 bases from V and 3 bases from J; bases unmatched to any gene: 6. The CDR3 runs to 15 residues. The CDR3 spells CASSPRGGGTDTQYF. CDR3 coding DNA: TGTGCCAGCAGCCCGCGGGGGGGCGGTACAGATACGCAGTATTTT. Combining the CDR3 with reference TRBV5-4 and TRBJ2-3 gives the whole variable domain ETGVTQSPTHLIKTRGQQVTLRCSSQSGHNTVSWYQQALGQGPQFIFQYYREEENGRGNFPPRFSGLQFPNYSSELNVNALELDDSALYLCASSPRGGGTDTQYFGPGTRLTVL.

This clone has only one observation. The chain is built from TRBV29-1 and TRBJ2-3; possibly TRBD1 for D (5 bases). The CDR3 is 14 residues long. Trimming stripped 5 bases from V and 2 bases from J, with 14 bases between. Germline V CDR1 and CDR2: SQVTM, ANQGSEA. DNA for the CDR3: TGCAGCGTTCAGGGTACCCTCCTCACAGATACGCAGTATTTT. Amino acids: CSVQGTLLTDTQYF.

Written as DNA, the CDR3 is TGTGCCAGCAGTTACGGGACAGGGGGCCCGGTCGGGGAGCTGTTTTTT. Translated: CASSYGTGGPVGELFF. The J gene is TRBJ2-2, the V gene TRBV6-5, with TRBD1 matching 12 bases. The CDR3 has 16 amino acids. V lost 2 bases to trimming and J lost 7 bases; unmatched junction nucleotides: 5. In germline, CDR1 is MNHEY, CDR2 SVGAGI.

The CDR3 protein is CASSLQGRGPGELFF. The CDR3 nucleotides read TGTGCCAGCAGCTTACAGGGGCGAGGGCCCGGGGAGCTGTTTTTT. The rearrangement links TRBV5-5 to TRBJ2-2; 7 bases map to TRBD1. Germline loops: CDR1 SGHKS, CDR2 YYEKEE (reference sequence). The CDR3 extends over 15 amino acids. The trim removed 2 bases at V and 6 bases at J, leaving 7 bases unmatched.

V and J are TRBV5-1 and TRBJ2-5; D is undetermined. V was cut by 0 bases and J by 1 base, with 7 bases left in between. The CDR3 contains 14 residues. Germline V CDR1 and CDR2: SGHRS, YFSETQ. CDR3 nucleotide sequence: TGCGCCAGCAGCTTGGGTCCGGGCCAAGAGACCCAGTACTTC. Protein: CASSLGPGQETQYF.

The J gene is TRBJ2-2, the V gene TRBV12-3 or TRBV12-4, with D perhaps matching TRBD2 (6 bases). Trimming removed 3 bases from V and 10 bases from J, with 12 bases in between. The length of the CDR3 is 13 residues. For the CDR3, the DNA is TGTGCCAGCAGTTTGGCCTGGGAGGAGGAGCTGTTTTTT. It encodes CASSLAWEEELFF.

The chain has TRBV7-9 and TRBJ1-2; no definite D call. From germline, CDR1 is SEHNR and CDR2 FQNEAQ (reference sequence). Between the trimmed V and J ends, which lost 1 base and 4 bases, there was a span of 13 bases. The CDR3 spans 15 residues. The CDR3 loop reads CASSLGEVVSYGYTF. CDR3 DNA sequence: TGTGCCAGCAGCTTAGGGGAGGTGGTTAGCTATGGCTACACCTTC.

The V gene is TRBV19, the J gene TRBJ2-3, with D possibly matching TRBD1 (6 bases). CDR1 is LNHDA, CDR2 SQIVND, per germline (reference sequence). CDR3 length: 15 residues. Trimming took off 4 bases at V and 5 bases at J, with 16 bases between the two ends. The CDR3 DNA reads TGTGCCAGTAGTAGCTTTTCAAAAGGGGGAGATACGCAGTATTTT. Encoded protein: CASSSFSKGGDTQYF.

The chain employs TRBV30 and TRBJ2-7; a possible D gene is TRBD2 (6 bases). V lost 2 bases and J 4 bases, leaving 18 bases between the germline ends. Germline-derived CDR1 and CDR2 are GTSNPN and SVGIG (reference sequence). This CDR3 is 15 amino acids long. The CDR3 nucleotides read TGTGCCTGGAGTCCGAAGGGCGGGGATAGATACGAGCAGTACTTC. Translating it yields CAWSPKGGDRYEQYF.

The table lists this clone with a count of one. The genes are TRBV7-9 and TRBJ1-1; the D gene is possibly TRBD1 (5 bases). This CDR3 spans 14 amino acids. V dropped 1 base and J dropped 4 bases, with 10 bases sitting between them. In germline, CDR1 is SEHNR, CDR2 FQNEAQ (reference sequence). As DNA, the CDR3 is TGTGCCAGCAGCTTAGAGGGGTATCGCACTGAAGCTTTCTTT. This translates into CASSLEGYRTEAFF.

The genes are TRBV3-1 (or the pseudogene TRBV3-2) and TRBJ1-4; the D gene is possibly TRBD1 (5 bases). Germline V gene lookup returns CDR1 LGHDT and CDR2 YNNKEL (reference sequence). This CDR3 has 16 residues. Trimming removed 0 bases at V and 6 bases at J, with 14 bases between. Written as DNA, the CDR3 is TGTGCCAGCAGCCAAGACCTGACGGGGGACGATGAAAAACTGTTTTTT. Translating it yields CASSQDLTGDDEKLFF.

This clone was seen more than once but under ten times. This CDR3 reads CAISDTGTAPDTQYF. As DNA, the CDR3 is TGTGCCATCAGTGACACCGGGACTGCACCAGATACGCAGTATTTT. The chain has TRBV10-3 and TRBJ2-3; D is perhaps TRBD2 (6 bases). This CDR3 region has 15 residues. Between the trimmed V and J ends, which lost 3 bases and 4 bases, there was a span of 14 bases. CDR1 is ENHRY, CDR2 SYGVKD, per germline.

V usage is TRBV28 and J usage is TRBJ1-1; a weak D match, TRBD1 (5 bases). V shed 7 bases and J shed 10 bases, with 25 bases lying between them. The CDR3 contains 15 residues. Looked up from germline, CDR1 is MDHEN and CDR2 is SYDVKM. CDR3 in DNA: TGTGCCAGCACCATCATCTTGGGGCCCGGCGGGAGAGCTTTCTTT. Translation gives CASTIILGPGGRAFF.

This clone has only one observation. V gene TRBV28 combines with J gene TRBJ1-1; D may be TRBD1 (6 bases). Trimming stripped 6 bases from V and 1 base from J, with 12 bases between. CDR1 and CDR2 from the germline V gene are MDHEN and SYDVKM. This CDR3 contains 14 residues. CDR3 sequence: CASSPDRRNTEAFF. CDR3 bases: TGTGCCAGCAGCCCGGACAGACGGAACACTGAAGCTTTCTTT.

The chain links TRBV4-1 to TRBJ2-7; 11 bases are a match to TRBD2. Germline CDR1 is MGHRA and CDR2 is YSYEKL. This CDR3 spans 17 amino acids. The V gene end was trimmed by 1 base and the J gene end by 0 bases; junction bases not matched to a gene: 5. The CDR3 nucleotides are TGCGCCAGCAGCCAAGGACTAGCGGGGCCCCCCTCCTACGAGCAGTACTTC. As protein: CASSQGLAGPPSYEQYF.

The chain uses TRBV7-9 and TRBJ1-5; 7 bases map to TRBD1. The CDR3 contains 18 residues. Germline V gives CDR1 SEHNR, CDR2 FQNEAQ (reference sequence). The J segment lost 2 bases and the V segment lost 4 bases, leaving 14 bases of the junction unmatched. The CDR3 is CASSSVGRGLSGNQPQHF. For the CDR3, the DNA is TGTGCCAGCAGCTCCGTGGGAAGGGGGCTAAGTGGCAATCAGCCCCAGCATTTT.

This clone was detected once. The genes are TRBV19 and TRBJ2-5; 8 bases line up with TRBD1. J gave up 4 bases and V 3 bases, and 7 bases lay outside the gene matches. This CDR3 has 15 residues. Germline V gives CDR1 LNHDA, CDR2 SQIVND (reference sequence). The CDR3 reads CASSMHRGAGETQYF. The DNA of the CDR3 is TGTGCCAGTAGTATGCACAGGGGGGCCGGAGAGACCCAGTACTTC.

This clone was observed a few times. The genes are TRBV27 and TRBJ2-5; a possible D gene is TRBD2 (7 bases). The V gene lost 7 bases and the J gene lost 4 bases, with 19 bases spanning the gap. The germline V gene encodes CDR1 MNHEY and CDR2 SMNVEV (reference sequence). The CDR3 is made up of 15 amino acids. This CDR3 is CASTPLGGGRETQYF. The CDR3, as DNA: TGTGCCAGCACCCCCCTAGGGGGGGGGCGAGAGACCCAGTACTTC.

This rearrangement joins TRBV6-5 to TRBJ1-5; possibly TRBD1 for D (6 bases). The V gene lost 8 bases and the J gene lost 3 bases, with 14 bases spanning the gap. Looked up from germline, CDR1 is MNHEY and CDR2 is SVGAGI. The CDR3 covers 14 residues. DNA of the CDR3: TGTGCCAGCGTGGGGGACAACCCCAATCAGCCCCAGCATTTT. Its translation is CASVGDNPNQPQHF.